These T cell receptor beta chains were read from a single sample in a study of blood T cell repertoires in COVID-19. The protocol was immunoSEQ multiplex PCR, while the TCRdb copy is restricted to in-frame clones and leaves out a portion. The sample has about 59,000 clones, around three quarters seen once. The sample taken for sequencing was peripheral blood. All receptors derive from a man in his fifties or sixties with acute or convalescent COVID-19. The CDR3 runs from the conserved cysteine through the conserved F or W.

19 | TRBV24-1 | CATSDPTGDRAHNYNEQFF
14 | TRBV5-1 | CASSPRDRGNTIYF
14 | TRBV28 | CASSPRDLAYEQYF
14 | TRBV30 | CAWSVEYGVSEQYF
16 | TRBV2 | CASSTLTGTYKNIQYF
13 | TRBV27 | CASSSTGLNEQFF
14 | TRBV13 | CASSSLAGRGTQYF
16 | TRBV10-3 | CAIREQGLLGNSPLHF
15 | TRBV11-2 | CASSPARMRQETQYF
15 | TRBV5-1 | CASSFREGRTDTQYF
11 | TRBV7-2 | CASSSLYEQYF
15 | TRBV30 | CAWSVGAPPTDTQYF
14 | TRBV3-1/TRBV3-2 | CASSHLAGNTEAFF
15 | TRBV5-5 | CASSYEGAWNEKLFF
15 | TRBV6-5 | CASSYSDYRTDTQYF
14 | TRBV10-3 | CAISEGQGEETQYF
17 | TRBV9 | CASSDPRDRKRDTEAFF
11 | TRBV6-5 | CASTSRGEQYF
13 | TRBV6-5 | CASSRTGGDTIYF
15 | TRBV19 | CASMGQGTGFTEAFF
18 | TRBV7-9 | CASSTGTSGSPNPGELFF
14 | TRBV7-8 | CASSRTGDGNTIYF
12 | TRBV7-2 | CASSLDRDIQYF
14 | TRBV6-5 | CASRTMGGATEAFF
12 | TRBV29-1 | CSVNTGSETQYF
12 | TRBV11-3 | CASSSSGREQFF
15 | TRBV6-6 | CASRSLAVITGELFF
13 | TRBV2 | CASKRDNNQPQHF
18 | TRBV7-9 | CASSTKRGLAGSYNEQFF
17 | TRBV4-1 | CASSQESIRLATNEQFF
13 | TRBV2 | CASSFRGQETQYF
14 | TRBV28 | CASSFSRGNYGYTF
16 | TRBV7-9 | CASSWSGRAPYNEQFF
14 | TRBV18 | CASSFRTATGELFF
15 | TRBV10-2 | CASSGQGSQYTEAFF
15 | TRBV28 | CASSLVGGVYSPLHF
14 | TRBV9 | CASSSLAESYEQYF
15 | TRBV19 | CASSVLWTRRNEQFF
13 | TRBV24-1 | CATSATGTYGYTF
14 | TRBV18 | CASSPRQGVYEQYF
14 | TRBV6-2/TRBV6-3 | CASSRRQGNQPQHF
16 | TRBV29-1 | CSVGGQGALDGGEQYF
14 | TRBV7-9 | CASSARQGTDTQYF
14 | TRBV5-1 | CASSQSSATDTQYF
13 | TRBV7-9 | CASSYGGAGEQYF
14 | TRBV2 | CASSTLASNQPQHF
12 | TRBV7-9 | CASSSPSIEQYF
14 | TRBV7-9 | CASSPSGSVGGYTF
14 | TRBV2 | CARGTALSVYGYTF
15 | TRBV19 | CASSIYGTANQPQHF
15 | TRBV29-1 | CSVLGLAGVSYEQYF
14 | TRBV7-2 | CARGDSANTGELFF
15 | TRBV5-8 | CASSLAGGYAYEQYF
14 | TRBV7-2 | CASSLSVLRAEVIF
13 | TRBV18 | CASSPDWTNEQFF
15 | TRBV15 | CATSRGGRGGQPQHF
14 | TRBV6-5 | CASSSQGGNEKLFF
15 | TRBV3-1/TRBV3-2 | CASSQDATGNYGYTF